The source of this T cell receptor beta chain is a study of T cell responses to AZD1222 COVID-19 vaccine. Study information: The analysis combined second doses at about 4 or about 12 weeks.

This CDR3 has 14 residues. V shed 4 bases and J shed 4 bases, with 13 bases lying between them. Germline CDR1 and CDR2: SGHAT and FQNNGV. This clone was seen only once. Libraries were prepared by immunoSEQ multiplex PCR; TCRdb keeps only in-frame clonotypes and omits some of them. The data contain about 120,000 clones, about 91% of them singletons. The V call is TRBV11-2, the J call TRBJ1-2; tentatively, D is TRBD1 (5 bases). Source: peripheral blood, taken on day 0 of AZD1222 vaccination. The receptor was isolated from an adult in good health. The CDR3 reads CASSSPGRRYGYTF. The CDR3 nucleotides are TGTGCCAGCAGCTCCCCAGGGAGACGCTATGGCTACACCTTC.